These 6 T cell receptor beta chains were all obtained from the same sample, sequenced in a study of T cells after yellow fever vaccination (dated by TCRdb to between 2018 and 2020). The sample's treatment or condition, from its label and the paper: live attenuated yellow fever vaccine strain. Library generation was performed with 5' RACE. The sequencing machine was an Illumina HiSeq 2500. TCRdb reprocessed the public reads (quality trimming at Q25 with fastp, clone calling with MiXCR) and kept in-frame beta chains. Under each unique CDR3 protein, matching rows form one entry showing the most common genes and DNA. Across this sample there are about 4,500 distinct CDR3 sequences, with 7.8% seen only once. Less than 75% of the sample lies in the top ten. Sequences were derived from PBMCs, either bulk or a sorted T-cell subset (CD4+, CD8+, memory, or dextramer-sorted; not recorded which), sampled about 41 days after the first yellow fever vaccination. These receptors all come from a man aged 18 to 35 who received the YFV17D yellow fever vaccine.

The J gene is TRBJ2-2, the V gene TRBV4-1, with a weak D call TRBD2 (7 bases). Germline CDR1 and CDR2: MGHRA and YSYEKL. The V gene lost 3 bases and the J gene lost 4 bases, with 18 bases spanning the gap. CDR3 length equals 17 residues. The CDR3: CASSQVAGAGPTGELFF. The CDR3 nucleotides are TGCGCCAGCAGCCAGGTCGCGGGGGCAGGCCCCACCGGGGAGCTGTTTTTT.

This clonotype was counted many times. The chain joins TRBV11-1 to TRBJ2-7; possibly TRBD2 for D (7 bases). The CDR3 has 13 residues. Trimming stripped 5 bases from V and 4 bases from J, with 12 bases between. Germline lookup yields CDR1 SGHAT and CDR2 FQDESV (reference sequence). The CDR3 sequence: CASSHGGPYEQYF. In nucleotides, the CDR3 is TGTGCCAGCAGCCACGGGGGGCCGTACGAGCAGTACTTC.

This clonotype was recorded many times. The CDR3 sequence is CASSIVWDRGRNEQFF. As DNA, the CDR3 is TGTGCCAGTAGTATAGTTTGGGATAGGGGGAGGAATGAGCAGTTCTTC. The chain has TRBV19 and TRBJ2-1, with D tentatively TRBD1 or TRBD2 (6 bases each). Germline V gene lookup returns CDR1 LNHDA and CDR2 SQIVND (reference sequence). The V end was cut by 1 base, the J end by 7 bases, with 17 bases between. The CDR3 has 16 residues.

This clonotype was detected ten times or more. The chain recombines TRBV10-3 with TRBJ1-1; no reliable D call. CDR1 is ENHRY and CDR2 is SYGVKD in the germline V gene. The CDR3 consists of 13 residues. The ends were cut back, 10 bases at V and 1 base at J, with 13 bases in the middle. CDR3 protein: CATLALSNTEAFF. CDR3 sequence (DNA): TGTGCCACCTTGGCCTTGTCGAACACTGAAGCTTTCTTT.

With regard to this clonotype: A clone one base away is much larger, so this may be a read error. The genes are TRBV10-1 and TRBJ1-2; D is unresolved. The CDR3 spans 16 residues. Germline CDR1 and CDR2: WNHNN and SYGVQD (reference sequence). The CDR3 coding sequence is TGCGCCAGCAGTGAGTCGAGAGGGCTGGGATTCTATGGCTACAACTTC. The encoded protein is CASSESRGLGFYGYNF.

This clonotype has a count of ten or more. The CDR3 DNA follows: TGTGCCAGCAGTTATGGGACTAGCAAAGGGGAGACCCAGTACTTC. The encoded protein is CASSYGTSKGETQYF. This chain connects TRBV6-5 to TRBJ2-5; 9 bases fit TRBD2. Germline-derived CDR1 and CDR2 are MNHEY and SVGAGI. The CDR3 covers 15 residues. J gave up 5 bases and V 3 bases, and 7 bases lay outside the gene matches.